The next 8 T cell receptor beta chains were all read from a single sample in a study of blood T cell repertoires in COVID-19. Libraries were prepared by immunoSEQ multiplex PCR; TCRdb keeps only in-frame clonotypes and omits some of them. The sample lists about 90,000 clones, about 90% occurring once. The sample comprised peripheral blood. The receptor set was obtained from a man aged 50-59 years with COVID-19, enrolled during active disease.

This clone has just one count. V and J are TRBV6-2 or TRBV6-3 and TRBJ1-2, with D perhaps TRBD1 (6 bases). Germline CDR1 and CDR2: MNHEY and SVGEGT. V was cut by 2 bases and J by 4 bases, with 8 bases left in between. The CDR3 length is 13 residues. The CDR3 sequence: CASSYGQFYGYTF. CDR3 in DNA: TGTGCCAGCAGTTACGGACAGTTCTATGGCTACACCTTC.

The table lists this clone with a few counts. V gene TRBV10-3 combines with J gene TRBJ1-2, with D perhaps TRBD1 (5 bases). CDR1 and CDR2 (germline): ENHRY, SYGVKD. The CDR3 contains 12 residues. V was shortened by 3 bases and J by 6 bases, with 8 bases between the two germline ends. In nucleotides, the CDR3 is TGTGCCATCAGTGAAGGGGTCCATGGCTACACCTTC. Protein: CAISEGVHGYTF.

The chain has TRBV4-1 and TRBJ1-2; D remains unclear. The V gene's germline CDR1 is MGHRA and CDR2 YSYEKL. The CDR3 is 13 residues long. The germline V and J ends were trimmed by 4 bases and 7 bases, with 13 bases remaining between them. CDR3 sequence: CASSPPYGVGYTF. DNA for the CDR3: TGCGCCAGCAGCCCCCCTTACGGGGTTGGCTACACCTTC.

The chain couples TRBV5-1 to TRBJ2-1; 8 bases line up with TRBD2. V shed 0 bases and J 4 bases; nucleotides not matched to a gene: 6. Germline CDR1 is SGHRS and CDR2 is YFSETQ. The CDR3 has 16 amino acids. CDR3 nucleotide sequence: TGCGCCAGCAGCTTGGCAACTAGCGGCTCTTACAATGAGCAGTTCTTC. Translated, it gives CASSLATSGSYNEQFF. The full variable domain, rest sourced from reference TRBV5-1 and TRBJ2-1, is KAGVTQTPRYLIKTRGQQVTLSCSPISGHRSVSWYQQTPGQGLQFLFEYFSETQRNKGNFPGRFSGRQFSNSRSEMNVSTLELGDSALYLCASSLATSGSYNEQFFGPGTRLTVL.

This clone was detected once. The chain joins TRBV9 to TRBJ2-1; 8 positions match TRBD1. The trim removed 5 bases at V and 0 bases at J, leaving 4 bases unmatched. This CDR3 has 15 amino acids. Germline CDR1 and CDR2: SGDLS and YYNGEE. CDR3 nucleotide sequence: TGTGCCAGCAGTCGGACAGGGATCTCCTACAATGAGCAGTTCTTC. This codes for CASSRTGISYNEQFF.

The chain uses TRBV11-2 and TRBJ1-2; maybe TRBD1 (6 bases). Germline CDR1 reads SGHAT; CDR2 reads FQNNGV. The CDR3 loop spans 14 amino acids. Trimming shortened V by 1 base and J by 3 bases, and 9 bases separated the two germline ends. The CDR3 here is CASSLGPGDYGYTF. For the CDR3, the DNA is TGTGCCAGCAGCTTAGGACCAGGGGACTATGGCTACACCTTC.

This rearrangement joins TRBV6-4 to TRBJ1-4; the D gene is possibly TRBD1 (5 bases). Trimming shortened V by 2 bases and J by 10 bases, and 11 bases separated the two germline ends. CDR1 and CDR2 from the germline V gene are MRHNA and SNTAGT. CDR3 length equals 13 residues. CDR3 sequence: CASSDGSRGKLFF. CDR3 coding DNA: TGTGCCAGCAGTGACGGGTCAAGGGGAAAACTGTTTTTT.

The rearrangement links TRBV24-1 to TRBJ2-5, with 7 bases aligning to TRBD1. J was trimmed by 2 bases and V by 3 bases; bases with no gene match: 5. This CDR3 contains 15 residues. Germline CDR1 and CDR2: KGHDR and SFDVKD. The CDR3 loop reads CATSDGTVSQETQYF. In nucleotides, the CDR3 is TGTGCCACCAGTGATGGGACAGTTTCTCAAGAGACCCAGTACTTC.